These 31 T cell receptor beta chains share one sample of origin, sequenced in a study of CD8 T cells in Susac syndrome. cDNA came from around 0.5 to 1 ug RNA primed by random hexamers. TCRdb redid the calling of the immunoSEQ multiplex PCR reads with MiXCR, one entry per CDR3 protein. Of about 130,000 distinct CDR3 sequences in the sample, 85% to 95% were seen once. The sample taken for sequencing was CD8+ T cells from PBMCs. Receptors originate from a human donor with Susac syndrome.

The J gene is TRBJ2-7, the V gene TRBV7-9, with 10 bases matching TRBD2. V lost 4 bases and J lost 5; bases outside the gene matches: 11. Per germline, CDR1 SEHNR and CDR2 FQNEAQ (reference sequence). CDR3 length: 16 amino acids. In nucleotides, the CDR3 is TGTGCCAGCAGCTCGAACGGACTAGCGGTTACGAACGAGCAGTACTTC. Its translation: CASSSNGLAVTNEQYF.

This clonotype appeared a single time. This chain connects TRBV27 to TRBJ2-7; TRBD1 agrees at 7 bases. With 3 bases clipped from V and 3 bases from J, the junction kept 5 bases outside the gene matches. This CDR3 region has 14 residues. Per germline, CDR1 MNHEY and CDR2 SMNVEV (reference sequence). CDR3 loop: CASSFETGRYEQYF. For the CDR3, the DNA is TGTGCCAGCAGTTTTGAGACAGGGCGCTACGAGCAGTACTTC.

The chain uses TRBV28 and TRBJ1-2; D is undetermined. Germline-derived CDR1 and CDR2 are MDHEN and SYDVKM. V was pared by 1 base and J by 0 bases, with 9 bases between. The CDR3 covers 15 residues. The CDR3 nucleotides read TGTGCCAGCAGTTTATCCCCAGATTCTAACTATGGCTACACCTTC. Residues: CASSLSPDSNYGYTF.

A note on this clonotype: Sequence at one end of the junction differs from germline and may be a read error. The gene calls are TRBV25-1 and TRBJ2-1; possibly TRBD2 for D (6 bases). The CDR3 contains 10 residues. From germline, CDR1 is MGHDK and CDR2 SYGVNS. The CDR3 loop is CATQWGVKVF. The CDR3 DNA follows: TGTGCCACACAGTGGGGGGTCAAGGTCTTC.

The chain joins TRBV20-1 to TRBJ1-5; D is perhaps TRBD1 (6 bases). Germline V gives CDR1 DFQATT, CDR2 SNEGSKA (reference sequence). The germline V and J ends were trimmed by 0 bases and 7 bases, with 16 bases remaining between them. The CDR3 sequence is 15 residues long. The chain's CDR3 is CSARDKAGAGQPQHF. CDR3 in DNA: TGCAGTGCTAGAGATAAAGCGGGGGCCGGCCAGCCCCAGCATTTT.

In DNA form, the CDR3 reads TGTGCCACCAGTGATTTCGTTGGCGGGAGGACCAATGAGCAGTTCTTC. It is translated as CATSDFVGGRTNEQFF. The chain combines TRBV24-1 with TRBJ2-1, with 8 bases that match TRBD2. The CDR3 is made up of 16 amino acids. The germline V gene has CDR1 KGHDR and CDR2 SFDVKD. V trimming: 1 base; J trimming: 6 bases; junction bases outside the gene matches: 7.

The V and J genes are TRBV13 and TRBJ1-1; D gene ambiguous. The ends were cut back, 6 bases at V and 3 bases at J, with 8 bases in the middle. The germline CDR1 and CDR2 sequences are PRHDT and FYEKMQ (reference sequence). CDR3 length: 12 residues. The CDR3 nucleotides are TGTGCCAGCAGTCTTCTAGACACTGAAGCTTTCTTT. Protein: CASSLLDTEAFF.

This chain uses TRBV7-9 with TRBJ2-1; D possibly corresponds to TRBD2 (6 bases). V lost 1 base, J lost 9 bases, and 16 bases lay in between. CDR1 SEHNR and CDR2 FQNEAQ come from the germline V gene (reference sequence). The length of the CDR3 is 15 residues. In DNA form, the CDR3 reads TGTGCCAGCAGCTTAGTCGGGGGAGGCCCAAGTGAGCAGTTCTTC. Its translation is CASSLVGGGPSEQFF.

The chain uses TRBV14 and TRBJ2-1, with 7 bases aligning to TRBD2. Germline assignment: CDR1 SGHDN and CDR2 FVKESK. The CDR3 contains 16 residues. V shed 4 bases and J 2 bases; nucleotides not matched to a gene: 8. Here the CDR3 DNA reads TGTGCCAGCAGCCTAGCGGGCCCAAGCACCTACAATGAGCAGTTCTTC. This codes for CASSLAGPSTYNEQFF.

The rearrangement links TRBV9 to TRBJ2-1, with D tentatively TRBD2 (6 bases). Looked up from germline, CDR1 is SGDLS and CDR2 is YYNGEE. V lost 4 bases and J lost 5, with 19 bases in between. The CDR3 totals 16 residues. The chain's CDR3 is CASSTEGAGSNNEQFF. The CDR3, as DNA: TGTGCCAGCAGCACCGAAGGGGCGGGGTCCAACAATGAGCAGTTCTTC. Drawing the rest from reference TRBV9 and TRBJ2-1, the complete variable domain is DSGVTQTPKHLITATGQRVTLRCSPRSGDLSVYWYQQSLDQGLQFLIQYYNGEERAKGNILERFSAQQFPDLHSELNLSSLELGDSALYFCASSTEGAGSNNEQFFGPGTRLTVL.

This chain connects TRBV12-5 to TRBJ1-2; TRBD1 might be the D (6 bases). The CDR3 has 12 residues. V dropped 5 bases and J dropped 6 bases, with 10 bases sitting between them. The germline V gene has CDR1 LGHNT and CDR2 FRNRAP. CDR3 sequence: CASGPGHDGYTF. The CDR3 coding sequence is TGTGCTAGTGGTCCGGGACACGATGGCTACACCTTC.

This chain connects TRBV11-2 to TRBJ2-7; D unclear. Germline CDR1 is SGHAT and CDR2 is FQNNGV. The V end lost 10 bases, the J end lost 2 bases, and 15 bases lay between the germline ends. This CDR3 region has 13 residues. CDR3 sequence reads: CATGTTHPYEQYF. The CDR3 coding sequence is TGTGCCACGGGCACCACCCATCCCTACGAGCAGTACTTC.

This sequence joins TRBV7-2 and TRBJ2-1, with D maybe TRBD2 (6 bases). CDR1 is SGHTA, CDR2 FQGNSA, per germline. This CDR3 has 15 residues. Trimming left V 1 base short and J 10 bases short, with 17 bases between. CDR3 residues: CASSLGAGTADEQFF. The CDR3 nucleotides read TGTGCCAGCAGCTTAGGCGCGGGGACGGCCGACGAGCAGTTCTTC.

The chain recombines TRBV7-8 with TRBJ1-1, with 7 bases aligning to TRBD1. The junction had 5 bases not matched to a gene; V was cut back by 6 bases and J by 4 bases. This CDR3 region has 13 residues. Germline values: CDR1 SGHVS, CDR2 FQNEAQ. The CDR3 DNA is TGTGCCAGCAGATTCCCAGGGGGCACTGAAGCTTTCTTT. This encodes CASRFPGGTEAFF.

The CDR3 sequence: CASSSTAASSYEQYF. CDR3 DNA sequence: TGTGCCAGTAGTAGTACGGCAGCTAGTTCCTACGAGCAGTACTTC. This chain joins TRBV19 and TRBJ2-7; D remains unclear. The V gene's germline CDR1 is LNHDA and CDR2 SQIVND (reference sequence). The CDR3 consists of 15 residues. V lost 4 bases and J 1 base, leaving 14 bases between the germline ends.

V usage is TRBV7-6 and J usage is TRBJ2-2, with D possibly TRBD2 on 6 matching bases. The CDR3 is 17 amino acids. V lost 1 base, J lost 5 bases, and 17 bases lay in between. Germline V gene lookup returns CDR1 SGHVS and CDR2 FNYEAQ. The CDR3 nucleotides read TGTGCCAGCAGCTTAGACGGGACTGGGGAGTTAACCGGGGAGCTGTTTTTT. It encodes CASSLDGTGELTGELFF.

The rearrangement joins TRBV7-8 to TRBJ2-6; D gene ambiguous. V lost 1 base and J lost 1, with 11 bases in between. This CDR3 is built from 17 residues. Germline CDR1 SGHVS, CDR2 FQNEAQ. CDR3 residues: CASSLEAYLSGANVLTF. The DNA for the CDR3 is TGTGCCAGCAGCTTAGAAGCCTACCTGTCTGGGGCCAACGTCCTGACTTTC. The variable domain in full, completed from reference TRBV7-8 and TRBJ2-6, reads GAGVSQSPRYKVAKRGQDVALRCDPISGHVSLFWYQQALGQGPEFLTYFQNEAQLDKSGLPSDRFFAERPEGSVSTLKIQRTQQEDSAVYLCASSLEAYLSGANVLTFGAGSRLTVL.

This clonotype was picked up one time. This chain uses TRBV5-6 with TRBJ2-6; D remains unclear. The CDR3 consists of 16 residues. Germline values: CDR1 SGHDT, CDR2 YYEEEE. Trimming took off 0 bases at V and 2 bases at J, with 9 bases between the two ends. CDR3 sequence (DNA): TGTGCCAGCAGCTTGGAGGCCGAGCCTGGGGCCAACGTCCTGACTTTC. This gives the protein CASSLEAEPGANVLTF.

V and J are TRBV30 and TRBJ1-2; a possible D gene is TRBD1 (5 bases). V was clipped by 8 bases and J by 12 bases, with 13 bases between them. The CDR3 consists of 9 residues. In germline, CDR1 is GTSNPN, CDR2 SVGIG (reference sequence). CDR3 in amino acids: CAALTEDTF. In DNA, the CDR3 is TGTGCCGCCTTGACAGAGGACACCTTC. Full variable domain (missing parts from reference TRBV30 and TRBJ1-2): SQTIHQWPATLVQPVGSPLSLECTVEGTSNPNLYWYRQAAGRGLQLLFYSVGIGQISSEVPQNLSASRPQDRQFILSSKKLLLSDSGFYLCAALTEDTFGSGTRLTVV.

The chain has TRBV7-8 and TRBJ2-1; D perhaps matches TRBD2 (5 bases). V lost 1 base and J 4 bases, leaving 14 bases between the germline ends. From germline, CDR1 is SGHVS and CDR2 FQNEAQ. The CDR3 covers 16 residues. The CDR3 nucleotides are TGTGCCAGCAGCTTAGAGACGGCTAGCCTATACAATGAGCAGTTCTTC. Its translation: CASSLETASLYNEQFF.

V usage is TRBV27 and J usage is TRBJ2-5; 8 nucleotides align to TRBD1. CDR3 length: 15 amino acids. Unmatched junction bases numbered 7, after V lost 2 bases and J lost 5 bases. Germline values: CDR1 MNHEY, CDR2 SMNVEV (reference sequence). As DNA, the CDR3 is TGTGCCAGCAGTTTAGTCCAGGGGGCGGGGGAGACCCAGTACTTC. It encodes CASSLVQGAGETQYF.

This chain links TRBV6-1 with TRBJ2-3, with 10 positions matching TRBD2. From germline, CDR1 is MNHNS and CDR2 SASEGT. The V gene end was trimmed by 6 bases and the J gene end by 0 bases; junction bases not matched to a gene: 15. This CDR3 is 19 amino acids long. The CDR3 loop reads CASSPLGLAGVESTDTQYF. CDR3 DNA: TGTGCCAGCAGCCCATTAGGGCTAGCGGGAGTTGAGAGCACAGATACGCAGTATTTT.

The rearrangement links TRBV4-1 to TRBJ2-1; tentative D call: TRBD1 (6 bases). The germline V gene has CDR1 MGHRA and CDR2 YSYEKL. This CDR3 spans 16 amino acids. V was cut by 0 bases and J by 3 bases, with 12 bases left in between. CDR3 nucleotides: TGCGCCAGCAGCCAAGAAGGGGGTTATGACTACAATGAGCAGTTCTTC. Translated, it gives CASSQEGGYDYNEQFF.

This clonotype showed up just once. J is TRBJ2-2 and V is TRBV29-1; 9 bases fit TRBD1. The CDR3 spans 14 residues. V was pared by 5 bases and J by 4 bases, with 5 bases of the junction left unmatched. The V gene's germline CDR1 is SQVTM and CDR2 ANQGSEA. Written as DNA, the CDR3 is TGCAGCGTTCCGGACAGGGGCTTCACCGGGGAGCTGTTTTTT. Translating it yields CSVPDRGFTGELFF.

The chain combines TRBV20-1 with TRBJ2-5; TRBD2 agrees at 11 bases. The CDR3 is 17 residues long. Losses at the gene ends were 6 bases for V and 5 bases for J; bases not matched to a gene: 17. Looked up from germline, CDR1 is DFQATT and CDR2 is SNEGSKA (reference sequence). The CDR3 spells CSAEVGLAGGLGETQYF. The DNA of the CDR3 is TGCAGTGCAGAGGTCGGGTTAGCGGGAGGGCTTGGGGAGACCCAGTACTTC.

This clonotype was seen once. V and J are TRBV10-3 and TRBJ1-2; D is uncertain. Per germline, CDR1 ENHRY and CDR2 SYGVKD. The V end lost 11 bases, the J end lost 6 bases, and 10 bases lay between the germline ends. CDR3 length: 10 residues. DNA for the CDR3: TGTGCCGCCGGGAGAGATGGCTACACCTTC. It is translated as CAAGRDGYTF.

For this clonotype: The junction departs from the called germline gene at one end, perhaps through a read error. The chain is built from TRBV12-3 or TRBV12-4 and TRBJ2-7, with D perhaps TRBD2 (6 bases). This CDR3 comprises 13 residues. CDR3 bases: TGTGCCAGCAGGTTAGAGGGGAGGTCCGAGCAGTACTTC. Translating it yields CASRLEGRSEQYF.

CDR3 loop: CASSGGPPESRSTDTQYF. DNA for the CDR3: TGTGCCAGCAGTGGGGGCCCCCCAGAGTCCAGATCCACAGATACGCAGTATTTT. The chain recombines TRBV2 with TRBJ2-3; possible D gene TRBD1, 5 bases. The V gene lost 4 bases and the J gene lost 2 bases, with 22 bases spanning the gap. This CDR3 comprises 18 residues. Germline V gene lookup returns CDR1 SNHLY and CDR2 FYNNEI.

This clonotype was observed once. The V and J genes are TRBV6-1 and TRBJ1-1, with D uncertain. Trimming pared 8 bases from V and 1 base from J, leaving 26 bases between. The CDR3 length is 18 residues. CDR1 and CDR2 from the germline V gene are MNHNS and SASEGT. The CDR3 spells CASRPSTREGLGNTEAFF. In nucleotides, the CDR3 is TGTGCCAGCCGCCCCTCGACGAGGGAGGGTCTCGGGAACACTGAAGCTTTCTTT.

The CDR3 DNA sequence: TGTGCCAGCTCCTTTTCGGGGGCGTTCTACAATGAGCAGTTCTTC. Translated: CASSFSGAFYNEQFF. The V call is TRBV18, the J call TRBJ2-1, with D perhaps TRBD1 or TRBD2 (6 bases each). Germline V lookup: CDR1 KGHSH, CDR2 LQKENI. V lost 6 bases and J 3 bases, leaving 15 bases between the germline ends. The CDR3 runs to 15 residues. The variable domain in full, with the rest retrieved from reference TRBV18 and TRBJ2-1, is NAGVMQNPRHLVRRRGQEARLRCSPMKGHSHVYWYRQLPEEGLKFMVYLQKENIIDESGMPKERFSAEFPKEGPSILRIQQVVRGDSAAYFCASSFSGAFYNEQFFGPGTRLTVL.

V gene TRBV15 combines with J gene TRBJ2-2; the D is unclear. Germline V gene lookup returns CDR1 LNHNV and CDR2 YYDKDF (reference sequence). The CDR3 runs to 13 residues. Trimming removed 8 bases at V and 1 base at J, with 8 bases between. The CDR3 region is CATQTENTGELFF. In DNA, the CDR3 is TGTGCCACCCAAACCGAGAACACCGGGGAGCTGTTTTTT.